The clone carrying this T cell receptor (beta chain) occurred once. Its specificity is unknown. Libraries were prepared by immunoSEQ multiplex PCR; TCRdb keeps only in-frame clonotypes and omits some of them. The table shows 50,000 to 75,000 clones, with around 88% occurring only once. The data are from a study of PD-1 blockade in classical Hodgkin lymphoma. Study-wide findings and caveats: In newly diagnosed patients, baseline TCR diversity was reportedly below that of healthy donors. Complete responders matched newly diagnosed patients in baseline diversity.

All patients relapsed after autologous stem cell transplantation, and brentuximab vedotin exposure varied. This clonotype was sampled from a human donor with classical Hodgkin lymphoma. The sample in question was peripheral blood mononuclear cells (PBMCs), obtained at baseline.

The chain's CDR3 is CASSLSGNTEAFF. The CDR3 DNA reads as TGTGCCAGCAGCTTATCGGGGAACACTGAAGCTTTCTTT. The chain is built from TRBV7-3 and TRBJ1-1, with unresolved D. V was trimmed by 2 bases and J by 1 base, leaving 5 bases between them. This CDR3 is built from 13 residues. CDR1 and CDR2 from the germline V gene are SGHTA and FQGTGA.